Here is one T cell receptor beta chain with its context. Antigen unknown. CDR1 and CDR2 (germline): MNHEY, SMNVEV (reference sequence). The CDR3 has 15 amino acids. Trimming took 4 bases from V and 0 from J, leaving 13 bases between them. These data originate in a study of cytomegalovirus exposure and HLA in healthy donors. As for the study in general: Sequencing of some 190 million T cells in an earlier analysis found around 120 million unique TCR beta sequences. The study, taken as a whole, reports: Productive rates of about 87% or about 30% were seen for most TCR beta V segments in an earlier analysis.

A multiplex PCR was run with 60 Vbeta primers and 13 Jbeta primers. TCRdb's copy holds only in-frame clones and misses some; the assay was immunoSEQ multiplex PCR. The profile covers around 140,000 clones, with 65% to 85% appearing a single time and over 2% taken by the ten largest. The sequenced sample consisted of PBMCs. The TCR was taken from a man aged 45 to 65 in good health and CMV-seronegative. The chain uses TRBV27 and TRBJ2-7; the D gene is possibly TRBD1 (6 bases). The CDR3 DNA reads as TGTGCCAGCAGTTCCCGGGACATAAGCTCCTACGAGCAGTACTTC. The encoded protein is CASSSRDISSYEQYF.